Below, 11 T cell receptor beta chains from the same sample are listed, as sequenced in a study of shared clonotypes between healthy human individuals. Libraries were prepared by immunoSEQ multiplex PCR; TCRdb keeps only in-frame clonotypes and omits some of them. The top ten hold under 0.6% of the sample, which has more than 850,000 clones, around 82% seen once. Sequences were obtained from memory CD4+ T cells from PBMCs. Subset denoted: CD45RA-negative fraction. The receptor source for this set is a man aged 18-30 years in good health. Some clones in this sample may be carry-over from other donors' samples.

This chain connects TRBV19 to TRBJ2-1, with 7 positions matching TRBD1. The CDR3 contains 17 residues. The junction had 14 bases not matched to a gene; V was cut back by 5 bases and J by 4 bases. Germline lookup yields CDR1 LNHDA and CDR2 SQIVND (reference sequence). This chain's CDR3 is CASSLYRQGTPYNEQFF. Written as DNA, the CDR3 is TGTGCCAGTAGTTTATACAGACAGGGAACCCCTTACAATGAGCAGTTCTTC.

A single count supports this clone. This chain joins TRBV10-1 and TRBJ2-4, with TRBD1 matching over 7 bases. V shed 4 bases and J 1 base; nucleotides not matched to a gene: 1. This CDR3 comprises 14 residues. CDR1 and CDR2 from the germline V gene are WNHNN and SYGVQD (reference sequence). CDR3: CASSAQGAKNIQYF. DNA for the CDR3: TGCGCCAGCAGTGCACAGGGGGCCAAAAACATTCAGTACTTC.

The V gene is TRBV11-3, the J gene TRBJ1-4; 7 positions agree with TRBD1. CDR1 is SGHNT, CDR2 YENEEA, per germline. CDR3 size: 14 residues. With V trimmed by 1 base and J by 8 bases, 4 bases remained unmatched. The CDR3 DNA reads TGTGCCAGCAGCTTAGGACAGGGAGCGGAAAAACTGTTTTTT. This translates into CASSLGQGAEKLFF.

This sequence joins TRBV5-1 and TRBJ2-4; no clear D gene. Germline assignment: CDR1 SGHRS and CDR2 YFSETQ. The V and J ends lost 0 bases and 2 bases respectively, with 12 bases between them. This CDR3 comprises 16 residues. The CDR3 spells CASSLESSSTKNIQYF. CDR3 bases: TGCGCCAGCAGCTTGGAATCCTCCTCTACCAAAAACATTCAGTACTTC.

As to this clone: The likely explanation is a read error, given a far larger clone one base away. The chain has TRBV7-2 and TRBJ1-2, with 9 bases lining up with TRBD1. This CDR3 contains 13 residues. Looked up from germline, CDR1 is SGHTA and CDR2 is FQGNSA. The ends lost 4 bases at V and 6 bases at J; junction bases unmatched: 3. In nucleotides, the CDR3 is TGTGCCAGCAGCTGGACAGGGGAGGATGGCTACACCTTC. Translation gives CASSWTGEDGYTF.

The chain recombines TRBV5-6 with TRBJ2-5, with D uncertain. CDR3 length: 16 amino acids. Germline V lookup: CDR1 SGHDT, CDR2 YYEEEE. V lost 0 bases to trimming and J lost 0 bases, with 12 bases between them. The CDR3 here is CASSLVSGTHQETQYF. The CDR3 coding sequence is TGTGCCAGCAGCTTGGTTTCGGGTACCCACCAAGAGACCCAGTACTTC.

The gene calls are TRBV30 and TRBJ2-3, with D unclear. Trimming stripped 2 bases from V and 3 bases from J, with 12 bases between. The CDR3 runs 14 residues. The germline CDR1 and CDR2 sequences are GTSNPN and SVGIG (reference sequence). The CDR3 loop reads CAWSKGKGTDTQYF. The CDR3 region has the DNA TGTGCCTGGAGTAAGGGAAAAGGAACAGATACGCAGTATTTT.

The chain combines TRBV27 with TRBJ1-5; unclear D gene. V was pared by 5 bases and J by 2 bases, with 16 bases between. Germline V gene data show CDR1 as MNHEY and CDR2 as SMNVEV (reference sequence). CDR3 length: 16 residues. The CDR3 is CASSPSRAGGNQPQHF. Here the CDR3 DNA reads TGTGCCAGCAGTCCCTCAAGGGCCGGCGGCAATCAGCCCCAGCATTTT.

This clone was recorded only once. DNA for the CDR3: TGCGCCAGCAGCTTGTGGGGGACAGGGGCGTTCGGCGAGCAGTACTTC. Protein product: CASSLWGTGAFGEQYF. The chain uses TRBV5-1 and TRBJ2-5; TRBD1 matches at 10 bases. The J call may be mistaken, given a closer DNA end match to TRBJ2-7. Per germline, CDR1 SGHRS and CDR2 YFSETQ. The CDR3 has 16 residues.

The chain couples TRBV29-1 to TRBJ2-2, with 9 positions matching TRBD1. CDR3 length: 14 residues. CDR1 SQVTM and CDR2 ANQGSEA come from the germline V gene. The CDR3 is CSFRDRELTGELFF. CDR3 coding DNA: TGCAGTTTCCGGGACAGGGAATTAACCGGGGAGCTGTTTTTT.

The CDR3 is CASSRHGTGTSYGYTF. The CDR3 DNA reads as TGTGCCAGCAGCCGACACGGGACAGGGACGTCCTATGGCTACACCTTC. The rearrangement uses TRBV7-2 and TRBJ1-2; TRBD1 matches at 9 bases. The CDR3 sequence is 16 residues long. Trimming removed 5 bases from V and 4 bases from J; junction bases left unmatched: 11. Germline-derived CDR1 and CDR2 are SGHTA and FQGNSA.